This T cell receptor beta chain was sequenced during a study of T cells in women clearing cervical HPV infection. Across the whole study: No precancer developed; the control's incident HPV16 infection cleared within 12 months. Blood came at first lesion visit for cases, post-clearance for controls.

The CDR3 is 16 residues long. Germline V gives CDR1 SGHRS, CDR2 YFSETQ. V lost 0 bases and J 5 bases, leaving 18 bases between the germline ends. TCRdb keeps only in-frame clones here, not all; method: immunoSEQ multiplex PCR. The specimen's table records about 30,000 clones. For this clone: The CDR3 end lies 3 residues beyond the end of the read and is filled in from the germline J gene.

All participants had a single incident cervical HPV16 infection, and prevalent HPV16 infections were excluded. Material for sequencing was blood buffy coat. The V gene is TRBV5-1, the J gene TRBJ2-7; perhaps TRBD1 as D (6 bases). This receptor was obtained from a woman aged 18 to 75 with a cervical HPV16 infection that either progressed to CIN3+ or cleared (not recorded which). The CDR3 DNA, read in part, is TGCGCCAGCAGCTTGGGCCACAGGGTAAGGGCGAACGAG. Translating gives CASSLGHRVRANE. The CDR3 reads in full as CASSLGHRVRANEQYF.